The 22 T cell receptor beta chains below come from one sample, sequenced in a study of chemoradiotherapy in HPV16-positive cancers. Profiling relied on immunoSEQ multiplex PCR, and the TCRdb table lists in-frame clones only, not all of them. Among around 68,000 clones, 88% were seen once, and the ten largest hold 4.2%. The starting material was blood, obtained from a patient who underwent chemoradiotherapy. The receptors were sampled from a human donor with HPV-associated anogenital cancer.

The V gene is TRBV5-1, the J gene TRBJ1-3, with D unresolved. The germline V gene encodes CDR1 SGHRS and CDR2 YFSETQ. V lost 1 base and J lost 0, with 8 bases in between. The CDR3 has 15 amino acids. CDR3 amino acids: CASSLPRDSGNTIYF. The CDR3 coding sequence is TGCGCCAGCAGCTTGCCTCGGGACTCTGGAAACACCATATATTTT.

The V call is TRBV7-9, the J call TRBJ2-7, with TRBD1 identical over 9 bases. This CDR3 has 16 amino acids. In germline, CDR1 is SEHNR, CDR2 FQNEAQ (reference sequence). With 1 base clipped from V and 0 bases from J, the junction kept 4 bases outside the gene matches. In DNA form, the CDR3 reads TGTGCCAGCAGCTTAGTATCGACAGGGGGCTCCTACGAGCAGTACTTC. As protein: CASSLVSTGGSYEQYF.

The rearrangement links TRBV14 to TRBJ1-2, with D possibly matching TRBD1 (6 bases). This CDR3 has 15 residues. V was cut by 0 bases and J by 4 bases, with 12 bases left in between. Germline-derived CDR1 and CDR2 are SGHDN and FVKESK. The CDR3 region is CASSQEPGALYGYTF. The CDR3 coding sequence is TGTGCCAGCAGCCAAGAACCAGGGGCTCTCTATGGCTACACCTTC.

V gene TRBV9 combines with J gene TRBJ2-7, with D perhaps TRBD2 (6 bases). Deletions cut 0 bases from V and 0 bases from J, with 10 bases between. Germline assignment: CDR1 SGDLS and CDR2 YYNGEE. The CDR3 consists of 15 residues. The CDR3 is CASSVGTGSSYEQYF. The CDR3 nucleotides read TGTGCCAGCAGCGTAGGGACCGGGAGCTCCTACGAGCAGTACTTC.

The V call is TRBV19, the J call TRBJ2-2, with D unresolved. The CDR3 loop spans 14 amino acids. Germline V gene data show CDR1 as LNHDA and CDR2 as SQIVND (reference sequence). Trimming pared 1 base from V and 1 base from J, leaving 4 bases between. CDR3 nucleotides: TGTGCCAGTAGTATAGTAGTGAACACCGGGGAGCTGTTTTTT. This sequence encodes CASSIVVNTGELFF.

The chain combines TRBV29-1 with TRBJ1-2; D is possibly TRBD1 (6 bases). Trimming shortened V by 5 bases and J by 8 bases, and 18 bases separated the two germline ends. Germline-derived CDR1 and CDR2 are SQVTM and ANQGSEA. The CDR3 is 13 residues long. Here the CDR3 DNA reads TGCAGCGTTCGAACAGGGAACTTTGGCGGCTACACCTTC. It codes for CSVRTGNFGGYTF.

This chain connects TRBV5-1 to TRBJ2-3, with 15 bases identical to TRBD2. The CDR3 consists of 16 residues. Germline V gene lookup returns CDR1 SGHRS and CDR2 YFSETQ. V was clipped by 2 bases and J by 3 bases; unmatched bases: 1. CDR3 region: CASSFGTSGGTDTQYF. The CDR3 DNA reads as TGCGCCAGCAGCTTCGGGACTAGCGGGGGGACAGATACGCAGTATTTT. The whole variable domain, filled in from reference TRBV5-1 and TRBJ2-3, reads KAGVTQTPRYLIKTRGQQVTLSCSPISGHRSVSWYQQTPGQGLQFLFEYFSETQRNKGNFPGRFSGRQFSNSRSEMNVSTLELGDSALYLCASSFGTSGGTDTQYFGPGTRLTVL.

The J gene is TRBJ2-7, the V gene TRBV18; 7 bases line up with TRBD2. The trim removed 5 bases at V and 5 bases at J, leaving 12 bases unmatched. The V gene's germline CDR1 is KGHSH and CDR2 LQKENI. This CDR3 contains 15 residues. CDR3 protein: CASSSSSGRWDEQYF. CDR3 DNA: TGTGCCAGCTCATCCTCTAGCGGAAGATGGGACGAGCAGTACTTC.

The V call is TRBV11-3, the J call TRBJ2-5; maybe TRBD2 (6 bases). The CDR3 is 14 amino acids. V lost 2 bases, J lost 2 bases, and 9 bases lay in between. CDR1 and CDR2 from the germline V gene are SGHNT and YENEEA. Here the CDR3 reads CASSLHAGQETQYF. In DNA, the CDR3 is TGTGCCAGCAGCTTACACGCGGGGCAAGAGACCCAGTACTTC.

The chain couples TRBV15 to TRBJ1-2; 9 bases are a match to TRBD1. J lost 7 bases, V lost 5 bases, and 11 bases had no gene match. The CDR3 is 15 residues long. Germline V lookup: CDR1 LNHNV, CDR2 YYDKDF (reference sequence). The CDR3 protein is CATSGWDRDVSGYTF. The CDR3 coding sequence is TGTGCCACCAGCGGTTGGGACAGGGATGTGAGTGGCTACACCTTC.

A single count supports this clone. The genes are TRBV29-1 and TRBJ2-7, with D uncertain. From germline, CDR1 is SQVTM and CDR2 ANQGSEA. This CDR3 is 12 amino acids long. V lost 1 base to trimming and J lost 4 bases, with 8 bases between them. The CDR3 region is CSVEGRAYEQYF. The CDR3 nucleotides are TGCAGCGTTGAAGGTCGGGCATACGAGCAGTACTTC.

The rearrangement joins TRBV18 to TRBJ2-6; 7 nucleotides align to TRBD1. The V gene's germline CDR1 is KGHSH and CDR2 LQKENI. The CDR3 spans 16 residues. V trimming: 4 bases; J trimming: 4 bases; junction bases outside the gene matches: 7. CDR3 DNA sequence: TGTGCCAGCTCACGACCATCGGGACAGGGGGCCAACGTCCTGACTTTC. Protein: CASSRPSGQGANVLTF.

The chain is built from TRBV7-2 and TRBJ1-3; D gene ambiguous. Per the germline V gene, CDR1 is SGHTA and CDR2 is FQGNSA. Between the trimmed V and J ends, which lost 0 bases and 0 bases, there was a span of 3 bases. This CDR3 has 14 amino acids. In DNA form, the CDR3 reads TGTGCCAGCAGCTTAGCCAGCTCTGGAAACACCATATATTTT. Amino acid sequence: CASSLASSGNTIYF.

Written as DNA, the CDR3 is TGTGCCAGCAGTGCCGTCAGCCACTATGGCTACACCTTC. Translated, it gives CASSAVSHYGYTF. V and J are TRBV6-1 and TRBJ1-2; D is unclear. The germline V gene encodes CDR1 MNHNS and CDR2 SASEGT. The CDR3 length is 13 residues. Trimming removed 4 bases from V and 3 bases from J, with 9 bases in between.

The chain recombines TRBV15 with TRBJ2-2; the D is unclear. Germline V gene lookup returns CDR1 LNHNV and CDR2 YYDKDF (reference sequence). Trimming stripped 6 bases from V and 0 bases from J, with 11 bases between. The CDR3 extends over 15 amino acids. The DNA of the CDR3 is TGTGCCACCAGATTAGCAAAGACGAACACCGGGGAGCTGTTTTTT. It yields the protein CATRLAKTNTGELFF. The variable domain in full, completed from reference TRBV15 and TRBJ2-2, reads DAMVIQNPRYQVTQFGKPVTLSCSQTLNHNVMYWYQQKSSQAPKLLFHYYDKDFNNEADTPDNFQSRRPNTSFCFLDIRSPGLGDTAMYLCATRLAKTNTGELFFGEGSRLTVL.

J is TRBJ2-5 and V is TRBV4-2, with D perhaps matching TRBD2 (5 bases). In germline, CDR1 is LGHNA, CDR2 YNFKEQ. This CDR3 region has 18 residues. V was shortened by 0 bases and J by 5 bases, with 22 bases between the two germline ends. The CDR3 sequence: CASSQDSLLVGVVETQYF. CDR3 in DNA: TGTGCCAGCAGCCAAGATTCCCTCCTAGTGGGAGTGGTGGAGACCCAGTACTTC.

The chain uses TRBV5-4 and TRBJ1-6; D ambiguous. CDR1 and CDR2 from the germline V gene are SGHNT and YYREEE (reference sequence). CDR3 length equals 13 residues. Between the trimmed V and J ends, which lost 3 bases and 9 bases, there was a span of 10 bases. CDR3 DNA sequence: TGTGCCAGCAGCTCTCCCGCAGGTTCACCCCTCCACTTT. It specifies CASSSPAGSPLHF.

The rearrangement links TRBV4-2 to TRBJ1-1; maybe TRBD1 (5 bases). In germline, CDR1 is LGHNA, CDR2 YNFKEQ. This CDR3 is built from 14 residues. Trimming left V 4 bases short and J 1 base short, with 10 bases between. CDR3 residues: CASSRGLRNTEAFF. In DNA form, the CDR3 reads TGTGCCAGCAGCCGGGGACTCCGGAACACTGAAGCTTTCTTT.

This chain links TRBV9 with TRBJ2-3; D is possibly TRBD2 (5 bases). This CDR3 comprises 12 residues. Trimming removed 4 bases at V and 6 bases at J, with 9 bases between. Germline V lookup: CDR1 SGDLS, CDR2 YYNGEE. CDR3 protein: CASSPRGDTQYF. The DNA for the CDR3 is TGTGCCAGCAGCCCCCGAGGGGATACGCAGTATTTT.

The chain is built from TRBV14 and TRBJ1-2, with D possibly being TRBD1 (5 bases). Germline V lookup: CDR1 SGHDN, CDR2 FVKESK. The CDR3 is made up of 13 amino acids. Deletions cut 0 bases from V and 8 bases from J, with 10 bases between. The CDR3 coding sequence is TGTGCCAGCAGCCAAGATATTAAGGGGGGCTACACCTTC. Its protein is CASSQDIKGGYTF.

This chain uses TRBV29-1 with TRBJ2-2; 7 positions agree with TRBD1. Trimming took 1 base from V and 6 from J; bases not matched to a gene: 2. Germline lookup yields CDR1 SQVTM and CDR2 ANQGSEA. There are 13 residues in the CDR3. The CDR3 region has the DNA TGCAGCGTTGAAGGACAGGGCGCCGGGGAGCTGTTTTTT. This translates into CSVEGQGAGELFF.

This sequence joins TRBV27 and TRBJ1-2; D is uncertain. The CDR3 extends over 14 amino acids. V was shortened by 1 base and J by 3 bases, with 9 bases between the two germline ends. Germline-derived CDR1 and CDR2 are MNHEY and SMNVEV (reference sequence). The CDR3 region has the DNA TGTGCCAGCAGTTTATTCGCCGAGGACTATGGCTACACCTTC. As protein: CASSLFAEDYGYTF.